Reported below is one T cell receptor beta chain. The antigen remains unidentified. Additional DNA sequences in this sample encode the identical CDR3. The sample is drawn from a study of cytomegalovirus exposure and HLA in healthy donors. Study conclusions and caveats: Previous analysis showed most TCR beta V segments were productive about 87% or about 30% of the time. Rarity marked most TCR sequences, yet some public TCRs occurred in many donors. Using the classifier, cytomegalovirus status was reportedly diagnosed with high specificity and sensitivity.

Both 60 Vbeta primers and 13 Jbeta primers went into the PCR. Repertoires were generated with immunoSEQ multiplex PCR, while TCRdb's copy carries only in-frame clones and drops some. Of 100,000 to 150,000 clones in the sample, 75% were seen once. Sequencing was done on a sample of PBMCs. The source of this sequence is a woman between 50 and 59 years old in good health and CMV-seronegative.

For the CDR3, the DNA is TGTGCCAGCAGTGTCGGGAGAGGGGGGACAGGGGGACGCGAGCAGTACTTC. This translates into CASSVGRGGTGGREQYF. The J gene is TRBJ2-7, the V gene TRBV2; 11 nucleotides align to TRBD1. V shed 4 bases, J shed 6 bases, and the junction held 14 bases outside the gene matches. From germline, CDR1 is SNHLY and CDR2 FYNNEI. This CDR3 is built from 17 residues.